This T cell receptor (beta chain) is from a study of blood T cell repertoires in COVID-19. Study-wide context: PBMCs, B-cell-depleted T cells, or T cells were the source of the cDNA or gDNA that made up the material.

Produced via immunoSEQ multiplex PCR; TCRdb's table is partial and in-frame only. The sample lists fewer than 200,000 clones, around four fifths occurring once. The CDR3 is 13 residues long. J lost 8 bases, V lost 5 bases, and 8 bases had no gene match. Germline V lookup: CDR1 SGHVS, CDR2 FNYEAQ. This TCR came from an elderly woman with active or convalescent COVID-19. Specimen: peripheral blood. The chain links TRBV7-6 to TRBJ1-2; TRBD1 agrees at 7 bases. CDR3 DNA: TGTGCCAGCAGCCGCCAGACAGGGACCGGCTACACCTTC. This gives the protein CASSRQTGTGYTF.